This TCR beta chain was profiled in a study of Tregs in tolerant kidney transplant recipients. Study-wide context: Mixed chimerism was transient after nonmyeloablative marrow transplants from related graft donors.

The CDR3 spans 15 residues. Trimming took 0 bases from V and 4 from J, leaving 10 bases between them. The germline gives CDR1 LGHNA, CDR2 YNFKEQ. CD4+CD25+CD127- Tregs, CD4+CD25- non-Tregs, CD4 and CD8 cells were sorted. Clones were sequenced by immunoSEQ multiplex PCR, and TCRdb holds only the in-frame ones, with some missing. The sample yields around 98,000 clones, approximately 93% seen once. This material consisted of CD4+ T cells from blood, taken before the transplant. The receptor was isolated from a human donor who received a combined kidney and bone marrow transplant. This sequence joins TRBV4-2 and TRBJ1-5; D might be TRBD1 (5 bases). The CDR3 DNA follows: TGTGCCAGCAGCCAAGACGGGGACTTAAATCAGCCCCAGCATTTT. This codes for CASSQDGDLNQPQHF.